Listed here are 6 T cell receptor beta chains from one sample, sequenced in a study of blood T cell repertoires in COVID-19. The method was immunoSEQ multiplex PCR; TCRdb's version includes in-frame clones alone and lacks a portion of them. The table has 88,000 or so clones, approximately 85% seen once. Input material: peripheral blood. These receptors came from a man in his sixties with acute or convalescent COVID-19.

The rearrangement joins TRBV4-2 to TRBJ2-1; 10 bases map to TRBD2. Germline loops: CDR1 LGHNA, CDR2 YNFKEQ. This CDR3 is 17 amino acids long. The V and J ends lost 0 bases and 4 bases, in that order; junction bases with no gene match: 6. DNA for the CDR3: TGTGCCAGCAGCCAAGATAAGCGGGGGGGTTATTACAATGAGCAGTTCTTC. Encoded protein: CASSQDKRGGYYNEQFF.

This rearrangement joins TRBV5-1 to TRBJ1-4; the match to TRBD1 covers 10 bases. This CDR3 contains 15 residues. V shed 5 bases and J 9 bases; nucleotides not matched to a gene: 10. CDR1 is SGHRS and CDR2 is YFSETQ in the germline V gene. The CDR3 sequence: CASSPGTGELKKLFF. The CDR3, as DNA: TGCGCCAGCAGTCCCGGGACAGGGGAGCTCAAAAAACTGTTTTTT.

The chain employs TRBV5-1 and TRBJ1-2; 9 positions agree with TRBD1. Germline V gene data show CDR1 as SGHRS and CDR2 as YFSETQ. J lost 6 bases, V lost 4 bases, and 10 bases had no gene match. The CDR3 is 15 amino acids. CDR3 loop: CASSITGGPRNGYTF. The CDR3 nucleotides are TGCGCCAGCAGCATAACAGGGGGCCCCCGGAATGGCTACACCTTC.

This clone was recorded only once. The CDR3 DNA reads as TGTGCCAGCAGCCAAGATCTGAGACTTTATGGCTACACCTTC. It encodes CASSQDLRLYGYTF. The chain links TRBV14 to TRBJ1-2, with D unresolved. The CDR3 runs 14 residues. Deletions cut 0 bases from V and 5 bases from J, with 10 bases between. Germline-derived CDR1 and CDR2 are SGHDN and FVKESK.

This rearrangement joins TRBV3-1 (or the pseudogene TRBV3-2) to TRBJ1-2; 7 bases agree with TRBD1. Trimming removed 3 bases from V and 7 bases from J; junction bases left unmatched: 8. The CDR3 spans 14 residues. Germline assignment: CDR1 LGHDT and CDR2 YNNKEL (reference sequence). The CDR3: CASSHNRQGSGYTF. The CDR3 DNA follows: TGTGCCAGCAGCCATAATAGACAGGGTAGTGGCTACACCTTC.

The V gene is TRBV10-3, the J gene TRBJ2-1; 7 positions match TRBD1. The CDR3 has 11 amino acids. Germline V CDR1 and CDR2: ENHRY, SYGVKD. Unmatched junction bases numbered 5, after V lost 10 bases and J lost 8 bases. CDR3 coding DNA: TGTGCCACTACAGGGGTCCATGAGCAGTTCTTC. Translated, it gives CATTGVHEQFF.